The 32 T cell receptor beta chains listed next were all sequenced from one sample in a study of blood T cell repertoires in COVID-19. Only in-frame clones appear in the TCRdb table, and some are missing; sequencing was by immunoSEQ multiplex PCR. This table has around 180,000 clones, 83% appearing once. The specimen was peripheral blood. These receptors all stem from a human donor in a cohort sampled during active COVID-19.

This chain links TRBV15 with TRBJ1-5; D is unclear. CDR1 is LNHNV, CDR2 YYDKDF, per germline (reference sequence). V was clipped by 0 bases and J by 4 bases, with 16 bases between them. The CDR3 is made up of 17 amino acids. Here the CDR3 DNA reads TGTGCCACCAGCAGAGAGGATTGGCGGAAAAAGAATCAGCCCCAGCATTTT. The encoded protein is CATSREDWRKKNQPQHF.

In DNA, the CDR3 is TGTGCCAGCAGCTTAGCCGGGGTAGGGGGCTATGGCTACACCTTC. This translates into CASSLAGVGGYGYTF. This chain uses TRBV11-2 with TRBJ1-2; TRBD1 is a possible D gene (6 bases). The germline CDR1 and CDR2 sequences are SGHAT and FQNNGV. Between the trimmed V and J ends, which lost 1 base and 4 bases, there was a span of 13 bases. The CDR3 is made up of 15 amino acids.

The V call is TRBV4-1, the J call TRBJ1-5; no firm D call. CDR1 MGHRA and CDR2 YSYEKL come from the germline V gene. The CDR3 contains 16 residues. Trimming pared 1 base from V and 2 bases from J, leaving 12 bases between. This CDR3 reads CASSQVPGLGNQPQHF. The CDR3 DNA sequence: TGCGCCAGCAGCCAAGTACCGGGTTTGGGCAATCAGCCCCAGCATTTT.

The rearrangement joins TRBV7-2 to TRBJ2-7; TRBD1 aligns across 7 bases. With 3 bases clipped from V and 8 bases from J, the junction kept 4 bases outside the gene matches. CDR1 is SGHTA, CDR2 FQGNSA, per germline. The CDR3 extends over 12 amino acids. The CDR3 here is CASSLTGSQQYF. The CDR3 nucleotides are TGTGCCAGCAGCTTGACAGGGTCCCAGCAGTACTTC.

The chain couples TRBV21-1 to TRBJ2-5; no check of the table's D call, TRBD2, against the DNA was made. TRBV21-1 corresponds to a pseudogene. The CDR3 runs to 16 residues. CDR3 loop: CASSKGLAGYQETQYF. CDR3 nucleotides: TGTGCCAGCAGCAAGGGACTAGCGGGGTACCAAGAGACCCAGTACTTC.

This chain connects TRBV2 to TRBJ1-1, with D possibly TRBD1 on 5 matching bases. Looked up from germline, CDR1 is SNHLY and CDR2 is FYNNEI. CDR3 length: 14 residues. Trimming left V 2 bases short and J 3 bases short, with 10 bases between. The CDR3 DNA sequence: TGTGCCAGCAGTGAATGGGGAGGGGACACTGAAGCTTTCTTT. It specifies CASSEWGGDTEAFF.

The V call is TRBV11-2, the J call TRBJ2-7; TRBD1 matches 8 bases. The CDR3 loop spans 14 amino acids. J was trimmed by 2 bases and V by 5 bases; bases with no gene match: 5. CDR1 is SGHAT and CDR2 is FQNNGV in the germline V gene. The CDR3 DNA follows: TGTGCCAGCAGCCCCGGGACAGGAACCTACGAGCAGTACTTC. Amino acids: CASSPGTGTYEQYF.

This clone was seen once. The rearrangement joins TRBV23-1 to TRBJ2-1; D may be TRBD2 (6 bases). Being an ORF, TRBV23-1 has a function that is uncertain. This CDR3 is 15 amino acids long. Trimming pared 6 bases from V and 0 bases from J, leaving 12 bases between. The CDR3 is CASSRLGSSYNEQFF. The CDR3 DNA follows: TGCGCCAGCAGCCGACTAGGAAGCTCCTACAATGAGCAGTTCTTC.

The DNA for the CDR3 is TGTGCCAGTAGGGACAGGGGGCGACAAGAGACCCAGTACTTC. Its translation: CASRDRGRQETQYF. The V gene is TRBV19, the J gene TRBJ2-5; 11 bases fit TRBD1. CDR1 LNHDA and CDR2 SQIVND come from the germline V gene (reference sequence). V shed 6 bases and J 2 bases; nucleotides not matched to a gene: 2. There are 14 residues in the CDR3.

The chain has TRBV7-3 and TRBJ2-2, with D possibly matching TRBD1 (6 bases). V was cut by 1 base and J by 5 bases, with 14 bases left in between. The germline CDR1 and CDR2 sequences are SGHTA and FQGTGA. The CDR3 consists of 16 residues. The CDR3 DNA reads TGTGCCAGCAGCTTAAATCTGGGGGCGGGTACCGGGGAGCTGTTTTTT. Amino acid sequence: CASSLNLGAGTGELFF.

This chain connects TRBV4-1 to TRBJ1-5; no reliable D call. Trimming stripped 1 base from V and 1 base from J, with 5 bases between. The CDR3 is 14 amino acids. Germline CDR1 MGHRA, CDR2 YSYEKL. CDR3 sequence: CASSQAVSNQPQHF. DNA of the CDR3: TGCGCCAGCAGCCAAGCTGTCAGCAATCAGCCCCAGCATTTT.

J is TRBJ2-2 and V is TRBV28, with 7 bases lining up with TRBD1. Losses at the gene ends were 5 bases for V and 0 bases for J; bases not matched to a gene: 0. CDR3 length equals 14 residues. Germline values: CDR1 MDHEN, CDR2 SYDVKM. As DNA, the CDR3 is TGTGCCAGCAGTGGGACAGCGAACACCGGGGAGCTGTTTTTT. Translating gives CASSGTANTGELFF. Full variable domain (remainder filled in from reference TRBV28 and TRBJ2-2): DVKVTQSSRYLVKRTGEKVFLECVQDMDHENMFWYRQDPGLGLRLIYFSYDVKMKEKGDIPEGYSVSREKKERFSLILESASTNQTSMYLCASSGTANTGELFFGEGSRLTVL.

This chain joins TRBV18 and TRBJ1-2, with 7 positions matching TRBD1. J lost 7 bases, V lost 5 bases, and 13 bases had no gene match. The CDR3 consists of 15 residues. Germline V lookup: CDR1 KGHSH, CDR2 LQKENI. The CDR3 region is CASSTRTGEDGGYTF. DNA for the CDR3: TGTGCCAGCTCAACTCGGACAGGTGAAGACGGTGGCTACACCTTC.

In DNA, the CDR3 is TGTGCCAGCAGTGAACGGGCCCTAGCGGGAGGAGGTCAGTTCTTC. This sequence encodes CASSERALAGGGQFF. This sequence joins TRBV2 and TRBJ2-1, with TRBD2 matching 11 bases. The J segment lost 13 bases and the V segment lost 2 bases, leaving 10 bases of the junction unmatched. The germline V gene encodes CDR1 SNHLY and CDR2 FYNNEI. This CDR3 spans 15 amino acids.

The chain recombines TRBV6-5 with TRBJ2-7; tentatively, D is TRBD1 (6 bases). The ends were cut back, 6 bases at V and 0 bases at J, with 15 bases in the middle. CDR3 length: 15 residues. CDR1 is MNHEY, CDR2 SVGAGI, per germline. The CDR3 loop is CASSPDSTASYEQYF. As DNA, the CDR3 is TGTGCCAGCAGCCCGGACAGCACTGCCTCCTACGAGCAGTACTTC.

The CDR3 sequence: CASSGGSTGVPYEQYF. CDR3 DNA sequence: TGCGCCAGCAGCGGGGGCTCGACAGGGGTCCCCTACGAGCAGTACTTC. The rearrangement joins TRBV5-1 to TRBJ2-7; 8 nucleotides line up with TRBD1. The V gene end was trimmed by 4 bases and the J gene end by 2 bases; junction bases not matched to a gene: 11. The germline gives CDR1 SGHRS, CDR2 YFSETQ. The CDR3 length is 16 residues.

V gene TRBV19 combines with J gene TRBJ1-6, with 7 positions matching TRBD1. Trimming at V came to 3 bases and at J to 7 bases, leaving 6 bases not matched to a gene. The CDR3 runs to 15 residues. The germline V gene has CDR1 LNHDA and CDR2 SQIVND (reference sequence). The CDR3 DNA reads as TGTGCCAGTAGTATTGTAGCGACAGGGAATTCACCCCTCCACTTT. Amino acids: CASSIVATGNSPLHF.

The gene calls are TRBV9 and TRBJ1-2, with TRBD1 matching 8 bases. Germline V gene data show CDR1 as SGDLS and CDR2 as YYNGEE. CDR3 length equals 16 residues. V lost 3 bases and J lost 5; bases outside the gene matches: 12. Written as DNA, the CDR3 is TGTGCCAGCAGCGCAGCGACAGGGGCCAGGCGATATGGCTACACCTTC. As protein: CASSAATGARRYGYTF.

The chain carries TRBV7-2 and TRBJ1-3; D is uncertain. The germline V and J ends were trimmed by 4 bases and 0 bases, with 13 bases remaining between them. This CDR3 comprises 16 residues. Germline-derived CDR1 and CDR2 are SGHTA and FQGNSA. DNA of the CDR3: TGTGCCAGCAGCTACGATCTGCTCAGCTCTGGAAACACCATATATTTT. It codes for CASSYDLLSSGNTIYF. Combining the CDR3 with reference TRBV7-2 and TRBJ1-3 gives the whole variable domain GAGVSQSPSNKVTEKGKDVELRCDPISGHTALYWYRQSLGQGLEFLIYFQGNSAPDKSGLPSDRFSAERTGGSVSTLTIQRTQQEDSAVYLCASSYDLLSSGNTIYFGEGSWLTVV.

The chain uses TRBV6-1 and TRBJ2-4; maybe TRBD2 (5 bases). The CDR3 contains 15 residues. CDR1 is MNHNS and CDR2 is SASEGT in the germline V gene. V lost 3 bases, J lost 1 base, and 10 bases lay in between. The CDR3 DNA reads as TGTGCCAGCAGTGATATAGGAGGTGCCAAAAACATTCAGTACTTC. Translated, it gives CASSDIGGAKNIQYF.

This clone is a singleton in its sample. This CDR3 is also generated by other DNA sequences in the sample. The chain uses TRBV11-2 and TRBJ1-1; possibly TRBD1 for D (6 bases). V lost 1 base and J lost 0, with 9 bases in between. Per the germline V gene, CDR1 is SGHAT and CDR2 is FQNNGV. The CDR3 consists of 15 residues. CDR3 residues: CASSLAGALNTEAFF. CDR3 DNA: TGTGCCAGCAGCTTAGCAGGGGCTTTGAACACTGAAGCTTTCTTT.

This chain uses TRBV5-1 with TRBJ2-2, with D tentatively TRBD1 (6 bases). This CDR3 contains 16 residues. From germline, CDR1 is SGHRS and CDR2 YFSETQ. Between the trimmed V and J ends, which lost 1 base and 8 bases, there was a span of 18 bases. DNA for the CDR3: TGCGCCAGCAGCTTGCAAGGGGGATCTCTCTATGGGGAGCTGTTTTTT. Its translation: CASSLQGGSLYGELFF.

Notes on this clone: The junction shows a germline mismatch at one end, possibly a read error. The chain links TRBV12-3 or TRBV12-4 to TRBJ2-7, with D possibly TRBD1 on 5 matching bases. This CDR3 contains 12 residues. CDR3 sequence: CASSTGAYVQYF. The CDR3 DNA reads as TGTGCCAGCAGTACTGGGGCGTACGTGCAGTACTTC.

This chain joins TRBV7-2 and TRBJ1-3; TRBD1 matches at 10 bases. The CDR3 contains 16 residues. Germline CDR1 SGHTA, CDR2 FQGNSA. The V and J ends lost 3 bases and 2 bases, in that order; junction bases with no gene match: 4. In DNA form, the CDR3 reads TGTGCCAGCAGCTTCCAGACAGGGGGCACTGGAAACACCATATATTTT. Translation gives CASSFQTGGTGNTIYF.

This chain joins TRBV7-3 and TRBJ2-7, with a tentative D call TRBD1 (6 bases). The V gene lost 5 bases and the J gene lost 6 bases, with 14 bases spanning the gap. The germline gives CDR1 SGHTA, CDR2 FQGTGA. The CDR3 consists of 13 residues. The CDR3 coding sequence is TGTGCCAGCAGCCCTTCAGGGGCCCGCGAGCAGTACTTC. It translates to CASSPSGAREQYF.

This rearrangement joins TRBV6-5 to TRBJ2-7; TRBD2 agrees at 11 bases. The CDR3 covers 15 residues. Germline CDR1 MNHEY, CDR2 SVGAGI. V was pared by 4 bases and J by 5 bases, with 7 bases of the junction left unmatched. The CDR3 spells CASSSGLAGTHEQYF. In DNA, the CDR3 is TGTGCCAGCAGTTCCGGACTAGCGGGCACCCACGAGCAGTACTTC.

By sample fraction, this clone is medium-sized. Other DNA sequences within the sample encode an identical CDR3. V and J are TRBV24-1 and TRBJ2-6; 9 bases agree with TRBD1. The CDR3 extends over 18 amino acids. V was clipped by 3 bases and J by 1 base; unmatched bases: 6. Germline-derived CDR1 and CDR2 are KGHDR and SFDVKD. In nucleotides, the CDR3 is TGTGCCACCAGTGATCCCGGACAGGGGATTTCTGGGGCCAACGTCCTGACTTTC. Protein product: CATSDPGQGISGANVLTF.

V usage is TRBV5-1 and J usage is TRBJ1-3; 8 bases map to TRBD1. After removal of 0 bases from V and 4 bases from J, the junction contained 3 bases not matched to a gene. This CDR3 has 15 residues. The germline V gene encodes CDR1 SGHRS and CDR2 YFSETQ. CDR3 DNA: TGCGCCAGCAGCTTGGGGACAGGGCGAGGAAACACCATATATTTT. This codes for CASSLGTGRGNTIYF.

With regard to this clone: Different DNA sequences within this sample yield the same CDR3. The chain joins TRBV2 to TRBJ2-3; 9 bases map to TRBD2. Unmatched junction bases numbered 8, after V lost 7 bases and J lost 3 bases. The CDR3 length is 15 residues. Germline CDR1 reads SNHLY; CDR2 reads FYNNEI. Here the CDR3 DNA reads TGTGCCAGCACCCCGACTAGCGGAGTAACAGATACGCAGTATTTT. Residues: CASTPTSGVTDTQYF.

The chain uses TRBV7-2 and TRBJ2-7, with D hard to call. Germline values: CDR1 SGHTA, CDR2 FQGNSA. CDR3 length equals 16 residues. V lost 6 bases to trimming and J lost 0 bases, with 18 bases between them. CDR3 DNA: TGTGCCAGCAGTTCTGGCACCAATCTTAACTCCTACGAGCAGTACTTC. Its protein product is CASSSGTNLNSYEQYF.

The genes are TRBV6-2 or TRBV6-3 and TRBJ1-6; possibly TRBD1 for D (6 bases). The V gene's germline CDR1 is MNHEY and CDR2 SVGEGT. This CDR3 has 14 amino acids. The V and J ends lost 4 bases and 9 bases respectively, with 13 bases between them. The chain's CDR3 is CASSSGGLSSPLHF. Written as DNA, the CDR3 is TGTGCCAGCAGTTCGGGGGGGCTCAGTTCACCCCTCCACTTT.

This clone has only a few counts. CDR3 sequence (DNA): TGTGCCAGCAGCTATTGGCTGGGACAGGGGGAGAGAGAGCAGTACTTC. This encodes CASSYWLGQGEREQYF. The gene calls are TRBV5-4 and TRBJ2-7; 11 bases are a match to TRBD1. CDR1 is SGHNT, CDR2 YYREEE, per germline (reference sequence). V shed 3 bases and J 7 bases; nucleotides not matched to a gene: 12. This CDR3 spans 16 amino acids. Variable domain in full (rest from reference TRBV5-4 and TRBJ2-7): ETGVTQSPTHLIKTRGQQVTLRCSSQSGHNTVSWYQQALGQGPQFIFQYYREEENGRGNFPPRFSGLQFPNYSSELNVNALELDDSALYLCASSYWLGQGEREQYFGPGTRLTVT.